This passage covers 25 T cell receptor beta chains from one sample sequenced in a study of CD8+ T cells in alopecia areata. Following RNA extraction, reverse transcription yielded cDNA that acted as the sequencing template. Clones were sequenced by immunoSEQ multiplex PCR, and TCRdb holds only the in-frame ones, with some missing. Altogether under 85,000 clones are present, around half being singletons, with the ten largest covering about a sixth. The material sequenced was CD8+ T cells sorted from blood, taken at week 0. These receptors originate from a human donor with alopecia areata.

The V gene is TRBV11-2, the J gene TRBJ2-7; possibly TRBD1 for D (5 bases). The ends were cut back, 3 bases at V and 5 bases at J, with 8 bases in the middle. This CDR3 spans 12 amino acids. Germline CDR1 and CDR2: SGHAT and FQNNGV. The CDR3 nucleotides are TGTGCCAGCAGCTTGGGCAGGGACGAGCAGTACTTC. The encoded protein is CASSLGRDEQYF.

The V gene is TRBV19, the J gene TRBJ2-6; possibly TRBD1 for D (6 bases). The V and J ends lost 6 bases and 0 bases respectively, with 15 bases between them. CDR3 size: 17 residues. CDR1 is LNHDA and CDR2 is SQIVND in the germline V gene (reference sequence). The CDR3 coding sequence is TGTGCCAGTAGAACGCGACAGGCCGACTCTGGGGCCAACGTCCTGACTTTC. Its translation is CASRTRQADSGANVLTF.

The gene calls are TRBV5-1 and TRBJ2-7, with 7 bases lining up with TRBD1. Germline V gene data show CDR1 as SGHRS and CDR2 as YFSETQ. The junction had 7 bases not matched to a gene; V was cut back by 1 base and J by 3 bases. This CDR3 has 15 residues. The CDR3 region has the DNA TGCGCCAGCAGCTTGCGGGACAGTGCACTCTACGAGCAGTACTTC. Residues: CASSLRDSALYEQYF.

The chain joins TRBV5-6 to TRBJ2-1; D might be TRBD1 or TRBD2, each matching 5 bases. V lost 2 bases, J lost 7 bases, and 16 bases lay in between. The CDR3 spans 15 residues. CDR1 is SGHDT, CDR2 YYEEEE, per germline. In DNA, the CDR3 is TGTGCCAGCAGCTTCGGGGCCGCTCGGTCGAATGAGCAGTTCTTC. It encodes CASSFGAARSNEQFF.

The CDR3 loop is CASSTGLAGDEQFF. CDR3 coding DNA: TGTGCCAGTAGCACGGGACTAGCGGGAGATGAGCAGTTCTTC. The rearrangement links TRBV19 to TRBJ2-1; 14 nucleotides line up with TRBD2. V gave up 6 bases and J gave up 8 bases; unmatched junction bases: 3. Germline CDR1 and CDR2: LNHDA and SQIVND (reference sequence). The CDR3 extends over 14 amino acids.

This clone has only a few counts. The V call is TRBV29-1, the J call TRBJ2-7; D is tentatively TRBD1 or TRBD2 (5 bases each). This CDR3 comprises 14 residues. V lost 2 bases and J 4 bases, leaving 15 bases between the germline ends. From germline, CDR1 is SQVTM and CDR2 ANQGSEA. CDR3 bases: TGCAGCGTTGAATACCCGGGGCTAGCTTACGAGCAGTACTTC. Its protein is CSVEYPGLAYEQYF.

The chain links TRBV29-1 to TRBJ2-6; D gene ambiguous. Germline values: CDR1 SQVTM, CDR2 ANQGSEA. This CDR3 has 17 residues. Trimming removed 1 base from V and 0 bases from J, with 13 bases in between. The CDR3: CSVEVIRGDSGANVLTF. The CDR3, as DNA: TGCAGCGTTGAAGTGATCCGTGGGGACTCTGGGGCCAACGTCCTGACTTTC.

This sequence joins TRBV4-1 and TRBJ2-7, with 7 bases that match TRBD1. The CDR3 is made up of 16 amino acids. V lost 0 bases to trimming and J lost 6 bases; unmatched junction nucleotides: 11. Germline V CDR1 and CDR2: MGHRA, YSYEKL. CDR3 in DNA: TGCGCCAGCAGCCAAGAGGTCTCGGTAGGGGGCCTCGAGCAGTACTTC. It specifies CASSQEVSVGGLEQYF.

This clone was detected only a few times. This chain links TRBV29-1 with TRBJ2-7, with TRBD2 identical over 16 bases. The CDR3 spans 16 residues. Germline V gives CDR1 SQVTM, CDR2 ANQGSEA. The V segment lost 6 bases and the J segment 4 bases; nucleotides outside the gene matches: 9. CDR3 in amino acids: CSVLGLAGGPGYEQYF. DNA of the CDR3: TGCAGCGTCTTGGGACTAGCGGGAGGGCCTGGGTACGAGCAGTACTTC.

The genes are TRBV30 and TRBJ1-2; TRBD1 is a possible D gene (5 bases). The ends were cut back, 2 bases at V and 9 bases at J, with 16 bases in the middle. CDR1 GTSNPN and CDR2 SVGIG come from the germline V gene (reference sequence). The length of the CDR3 is 13 residues. The CDR3 sequence: CAWSRDPLTSYTF. In DNA form, the CDR3 reads TGTGCCTGGAGTCGGGACCCGTTAACGAGCTACACCTTC.

The CDR3 DNA sequence: TGTGCCAGCAGCTCGGGACGGATATTCTACGAGCAGTACTTC. It yields the protein CASSSGRIFYEQYF. The chain joins TRBV13 to TRBJ2-7; either TRBD1 or TRBD2 may fit D (5 bases each). The CDR3 covers 14 residues. Germline CDR1 PRHDT, CDR2 FYEKMQ (reference sequence). Trimming took 4 bases from V and 3 from J, leaving 13 bases between them.

The V and J genes are TRBV6-1 and TRBJ2-7; D is perhaps TRBD2 (5 bases). Germline-derived CDR1 and CDR2 are MNHNS and SASEGT. V lost 7 bases and J lost 1, with 17 bases in between. CDR3 length: 15 amino acids. CDR3 sequence (DNA): TGTGCCAGCAACGAGGGCAGCCACCATTCCTACGAGCAGTACTTC. It translates to CASNEGSHHSYEQYF.

V is TRBV27 and J is TRBJ2-5; D possibly matches TRBD1 or TRBD2 (6 bases each). V was cut by 8 bases and J by 2 bases, with 9 bases left in between. This CDR3 spans 12 amino acids. Germline V gene sequence: CDR1 MNHEY, CDR2 SMNVEV (reference sequence). CDR3 residues: CASGGRQETQYF. As DNA, the CDR3 is TGTGCCAGCGGGGGGCGGCAAGAGACCCAGTACTTC.

The rearrangement links TRBV4-1 to TRBJ2-3; 9 bases line up with TRBD1. Unmatched junction bases numbered 12, after V lost 4 bases and J lost 4 bases. The CDR3 covers 17 residues. Germline CDR1 and CDR2: MGHRA and YSYEKL. The CDR3 coding sequence is TGCGCCAGCAGCCTCGCCCCGGGACAGGGTAGACCAGATACGCAGTATTTT. Encoded protein: CASSLAPGQGRPDTQYF.

This clone was observed once. The gene calls are TRBV6-5 and TRBJ2-7; perhaps TRBD2 as D (6 bases). V lost 4 bases to trimming and J lost 6 bases, with 19 bases between them. The CDR3 extends over 15 amino acids. Germline assignment: CDR1 MNHEY and CDR2 SVGAGI. The CDR3 DNA reads as TGTGCCAGCAGTTCGGGACTCCCTTCGGGCATCGAGCAGTACTTC. Protein: CASSSGLPSGIEQYF.

Of note for this clone: A single base is all that separates this from a far larger clone, so a read error is likely. CDR3: CAWSVRGQGGDTQFF. The CDR3 nucleotides are TGTGCCTGGAGTGTACGAGGACAGGGAGGGGATACGCAGTTTTTT. The rearrangement joins TRBV30 to TRBJ2-3, with D tentatively TRBD1 (8 bases). The CDR3 sequence is 15 residues long. Germline-derived CDR1 and CDR2 are GTSNPN and SVGIG (reference sequence).

This rearrangement joins TRBV6-6 to TRBJ2-5, with TRBD1 matching 9 bases. The V segment lost 2 bases and the J segment 9 bases; nucleotides outside the gene matches: 10. This CDR3 contains 15 residues. The germline CDR1 and CDR2 sequences are MNHNY and SVGAGI (reference sequence). CDR3 residues: CASSYPERTGAAQYF. The CDR3 nucleotides read TGTGCCAGCAGTTACCCCGAGAGGACAGGGGCGGCCCAGTACTTC.

This clone was seen more than once but under ten times. The chain uses TRBV27 and TRBJ2-2, with 7 nucleotides matching TRBD1. The CDR3 is made up of 19 amino acids. The V gene end was trimmed by 1 base and the J gene end by 3 bases; junction bases not matched to a gene: 14. Per germline, CDR1 MNHEY and CDR2 SMNVEV (reference sequence). As DNA, the CDR3 is TGTGCCAGCAGTTTATATGGGGTGAGGGGGACAGAGGACACCGGGGAGCTGTTTTTT. Translation gives CASSLYGVRGTEDTGELFF.

V is TRBV7-2 and J is TRBJ2-5; unclear D gene. The CDR3 has 11 amino acids. Germline V gene lookup returns CDR1 SGHTA and CDR2 FQGNSA. V was pared by 8 bases and J by 8 bases, with 12 bases between. The CDR3, as DNA: TGTGCCAGCCGGACGGGCCGCACCCAGTACTTC. Residues: CASRTGRTQYF.

This clone came up a few times. V usage is TRBV7-9 and J usage is TRBJ2-7; no firm D call. V was cut by 6 bases and J by 1 base, with 16 bases left in between. The CDR3 spans 15 residues. Germline lookup yields CDR1 SEHNR and CDR2 FQNEAQ (reference sequence). The CDR3 DNA follows: TGTGCCAGCAGACCTGACTTCGCCTCTTCCTACGAGCAGTACTTC. Amino acid sequence: CASRPDFASSYEQYF.

The V gene is TRBV20-1, the J gene TRBJ2-7; D unclear. Trimming removed 6 bases from V and 4 bases from J, with 10 bases in between. Looked up from germline, CDR1 is DFQATT and CDR2 is SNEGSKA (reference sequence). The CDR3 loop spans 11 amino acids. CDR3 sequence: CSALLDYEQYF. The CDR3 DNA sequence: TGCAGTGCCCTTTTGGATTACGAGCAGTACTTC.

This chain joins TRBV4-1 and TRBJ1-5; D is uncertain. The V gene lost 4 bases and the J gene lost 0 bases, with 7 bases spanning the gap. This CDR3 contains 14 residues. Germline CDR1 reads MGHRA; CDR2 reads YSYEKL. The CDR3 spells CASSLEHSNQPQHF. CDR3 bases: TGCGCCAGCAGCCTCGAACATAGCAATCAGCCCCAGCATTTT.

The chain combines TRBV9 with TRBJ2-5, with D hard to call. The germline CDR1 and CDR2 sequences are SGDLS and YYNGEE. Deletions cut 0 bases from V and 2 bases from J, with 8 bases between. The length of the CDR3 is 14 residues. CDR3 in amino acids: CASSVDGGQETQYF. The CDR3 DNA reads TGTGCCAGCAGCGTAGATGGCGGACAAGAGACCCAGTACTTC.

The chain combines TRBV2 with TRBJ2-3; possible D gene TRBD1, 5 bases. From germline, CDR1 is SNHLY and CDR2 FYNNEI. Trimming pared 2 bases from V and 2 bases from J, leaving 14 bases between. The CDR3 is 16 amino acids. CDR3 DNA: TGTGCCAGCAGTGAATGGTTTGGACAAACCACAGATACGCAGTATTTT. It is translated as CASSEWFGQTTDTQYF.

The chain couples TRBV27 to TRBJ2-2; no clear D gene. Trimming removed 4 bases at V and 2 bases at J, with 8 bases between. CDR3 length: 14 residues. The germline V gene encodes CDR1 MNHEY and CDR2 SMNVEV (reference sequence). CDR3 loop: CASSSGSNTGELFF. CDR3 coding DNA: TGTGCCAGCAGTTCGGGTAGCAACACCGGGGAGCTGTTTTTT.